The sequence of this T cell receptor beta chain was determined in a study of regulatory T cells in long-lasting Graves disease. As for time point: newly diagnosed GD, antithyroid drugs for less than 3 months. PBMCs were the source of the RNA used for TCR sequencing. V was trimmed by 3 bases and J by 0 bases, leaving 9 bases between them. This CDR3 contains 14 residues. Germline CDR1 is DFQATT and CDR2 is SNEGSKA (reference sequence). iRepertoire HTBI primers and Arm-PCR of CDR3 regions built TCR beta libraries. A single record per CDR3 protein comes from TCRdb applying MiXCR to the multiplex PCR reads. The data show over 400,000 distinct CDR3 sequences, 11% to 15% seen once. This clonotype was detected ten times or more. This sample also belongs to another study, concerning T cells in Graves' hyperthyroidism and ophthalmopathy. That report notes: The study used the HTBI primer set for a first-round RT-PCR of the TCR CDR3.

The source was peripheral blood mononuclear cells (PBMCs), collected at new diagnosis, from a patient treated with antithyroid drugs. V gene TRBV20-1 combines with J gene TRBJ1-5; D gene unclear. The TCR originated in a woman in her forties or fifties with Graves disease. This chain's CDR3 is CSARRRASNQPQHF. As DNA, the CDR3 is TGCAGTGCTAGGCGAAGGGCTAGCAATCAGCCCCAGCATTTT.